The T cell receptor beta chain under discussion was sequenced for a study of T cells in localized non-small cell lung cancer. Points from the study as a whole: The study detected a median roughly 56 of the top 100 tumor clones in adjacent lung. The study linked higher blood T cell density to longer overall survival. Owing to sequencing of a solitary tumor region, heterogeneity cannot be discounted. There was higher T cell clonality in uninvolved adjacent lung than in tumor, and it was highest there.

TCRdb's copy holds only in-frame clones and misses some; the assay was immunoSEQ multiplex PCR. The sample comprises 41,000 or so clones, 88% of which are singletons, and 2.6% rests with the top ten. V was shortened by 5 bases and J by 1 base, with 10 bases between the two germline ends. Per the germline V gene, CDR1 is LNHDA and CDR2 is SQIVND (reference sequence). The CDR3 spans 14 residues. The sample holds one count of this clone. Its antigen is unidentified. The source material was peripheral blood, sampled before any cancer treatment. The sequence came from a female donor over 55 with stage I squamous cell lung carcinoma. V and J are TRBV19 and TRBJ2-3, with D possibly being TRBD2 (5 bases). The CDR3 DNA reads TGTGCCAGTAGTGGAGGTATTGGCACAGATACGCAGTATTTT. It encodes CASSGGIGTDTQYF.